A selection of T cell receptor beta chains follows, all from one sample in a study of blood T cells in healthy people across ages. TCRdb recomputed calls from the 5' RACE reads with MiXCR, one row per CDR3 protein. The sample gives some 1.4 million distinct CDR3 sequences, about 43% of which show up once; around 8% is in the top ten. The sequencing sample was made of blood. These receptors came from a young woman in good health. CDR3s include the opening cysteine and the closing phenylalanine or tryptophan. A D gene is named only where the DNA matches it firmly. Some rows mark clone size as missing; the rest say once, few, many or name a class of expanded clone.

J | D | size | V | CDR3 | DNA
TRBJ1-2 | TRBD1 | few | TRBV6-5 | CASSYGQGVYGYTF | TGTGCCAGCAGTTACGGACAGGGCGTGTATGGCTACACCTTC
TRBJ2-3 | - | many | TRBV7-2 | CASSSSRDTQYF | TGTGCCAGCAGCTCTAGCAGGGATACGCAGTATTTT
TRBJ2-1 | TRBD2 | - | TRBV27 | CASSLFTSGGANEQFF | TGTGCCAGCAGTTTATTTACTAGCGGGGGGGCCAATGAGCAGTTCTTC
TRBJ1-5 | - | - | TRBV20-1 | CSARDRALLSNQPQHF | TGCAGTGCTAGAGATAGGGCTTTACTAAGCAATCAGCCCCAGCATTTT
TRBJ2-3 | - | few | TRBV10-1 | CASSESEGLSRDTQYF | TGCGCCAGCAGTGAGTCAGAGGGACTGTCTCGGGATACGCAGTATTTT
TRBJ2-3 | - | many | TRBV6-5 | CASSYSGGATTDTQYF | TGTGCCAGCAGTTACAGCGGTGGCGCTACCACAGATACGCAGTATTTT
TRBJ2-7 | TRBD2 | - | TRBV7-2 | CASSPGGAGSHEQYF | TGTGCCAGCAGCCCGGGGGGAGCGGGAAGCCACGAGCAGTACTTC
TRBJ2-1 | - | - | TRBV18 | CASSPLDGETQFF | TGTGCCAGCTCACCTTTGGACGGAGAGACCCAGTTCTTC
TRBJ2-3 | TRBD2 | - | TRBV13 | CASSPAPSGGPFGTDTQYF | TGTGCCAGCAGCCCCGCCCCGAGCGGGGGTCCTTTTGGCACAGATACGCAGTATTTT
TRBJ2-2 | TRBD2 | - | TRBV4-1 | CASSQEKISGLAGYGELFF | TGCGCCAGCAGCCAAGAGAAAATAAGTGGGCTAGCGGGGTACGGGGAGCTGTTTTTT
TRBJ1-2 | - | - | TRBV20-1 | CASPSTLRSGYTF | TGCGCGAGCCCCAGCACCCTACGGTCCGGCTACACCTTC
TRBJ2-7 | TRBD2 | many | TRBV28 | CASSFIGGAGGSYNEQYF | TGTGCCAGCAGTTTTATTGGTGGAGCGGGGGGTTCCTACAATGAGCAGTACTTC
TRBJ2-4 | - | many | TRBV10-3 | CAISDPRDGNIQYF | TGTGCCATCAGTGACCCCCGGGACGGAAACATTCAGTACTTC
TRBJ2-7 | TRBD2 | - | TRBV30 | CAWSRGLAGGEQYF | TGTGCCTGGAGTAGGGGACTAGCGGGGGGCGAGCAGTACTTC
TRBJ2-5 | - | few | TRBV11-2 | CASSLGESETQYF | TGTGCCAGCAGCTTAGGTGAATCAGAGACCCAGTACTTC
TRBJ2-5 | - | few | TRBV3-1 | CASSQEGWYQETQYF | TGTGCCAGCAGCCAGGAGGGATGGTACCAAGAGACCCAGTACTTC
TRBJ2-1 | - | few | TRBV20-1 | CSARPGPSSVDEQFF | TGCAGTGCTAGACCGGGACCAAGCTCGGTTGATGAGCAGTTCTTC
TRBJ2-3 | - | - | TRBV29-1 | CSGEEGGLPTQYF | TGCAGCGGTGAAGAGGGGGGCCTACCGACGCAGTATTTT
TRBJ1-6 | - | few | TRBV6-2/TRBV6-3 | CASSYGNSPLHF | TGTGCCAGCAGTTACGGTAATTCACCCCTCCACTTT
TRBJ1-1 | - | few | TRBV7-2 | CASSLERGSNTEAFF | TGTGCCAGCAGCTTAGAACGGGGATCGAACACTGAAGCTTTCTTT
TRBJ2-1 | - | few | TRBV6-5 | CASSTRQGLAGLNEQFF | TGTGCCAGCAGTACCCGACAGGGGCTAGCGGGATTAAATGAGCAGTTCTTC
TRBJ2-7 | TRBD2 | few | TRBV29-1 | CSVGLAGAGEQYF | TGCAGCGTCGGACTAGCGGGCGCTGGGGAGCAGTACTTC
TRBJ1-5 | - | - | TRBV18 | CASSTDGYQPQHF | TGTGCCAGCTCAACAGACGGATATCAGCCCCAGCATTTT
TRBJ1-5 | - | few | TRBV12-3/TRBV12-4 | CASSPRPPGSNQPQHF | TGTGCCAGCAGTCCAAGACCCCCTGGGAGCAATCAGCCCCAGCATTTT
TRBJ2-1 | - | once | TRBV9 | CASSGWGYCSNEQFF | TGTGCCAGCAGCGGCTGGGGGTACTGTAGCAATGAGCAGTTCTTC
TRBJ2-3 | - | - | TRBV7-9 | CASSLAFTRTDTQYF | TGTGCCAGCAGCTTAGCGTTCACCCGCACAGATACGCAGTATTTT
TRBJ1-6 | - | few | TRBV10-3 | CAISEGQNNSPLHF | TGTGCCATCAGTGAGGGACAGAATAATTCACCCCTCCACTTT
TRBJ2-7 | - | - | TRBV14 | CASKRKSRGLLEAYEQYF | TGTGCCAGCAAGCGGAAGTCCCGCGGGCTACTTGAGGCCTACGAGCAGTACTTC
TRBJ1-1 | TRBD1 | - | TRBV5-1 | CASSVQGLGTEAFF | TGCGCCAGCAGCGTACAGGGGTTAGGGACTGAAGCTTTCTTT
TRBJ1-2 | TRBD1 | - | TRBV6-1 | CASSDRGVAGYTF | TGTGCCAGCTCGGACAGGGGAGTGGCTGGCTACACCTTC
TRBJ2-7 | - | - | TRBV2 | CASSETSNSYNEQYF | TGTGCCAGCAGTGAAACAAGTAACTCCTACAATGAGCAGTACTTC
TRBJ2-7 | - | few | TRBV7-9 | CASSLVGQDYEQYF | TGTGCCAGCAGCTTAGTCGGACAAGACTACGAGCAGTACTTC
TRBJ2-7 | TRBD2 | few | TRBV6-6 | CASSNRGGGYEQYF | TGTGCCAGCAGTAATCGGGGGGGCGGCTACGAGCAGTACTTC
TRBJ2-7 | - | - | TRBV20-1 | CSARDLSGPTYEQYF | TGCAGTGCTAGAGATCTTAGCGGCCCAACCTACGAGCAGTACTTC
TRBJ1-5 | - | - | TRBV29-1 | CSAAPGNSNQPQHF | TGCAGCGCGGCCCCAGGGAATAGCAATCAGCCCCAGCATTTT
TRBJ2-1 | - | - | TRBV7-6 | CASSLAGLYEQFF | TGTGCCAGCAGCTTAGCTGGCCTCTACGAGCAGTTCTTC
TRBJ1-2 | - | few | TRBV29-1 | CSVPGPSYGYTF | TGCAGCGTTCCGGGGCCCAGCTATGGCTACACCTTC
TRBJ1-5 | - | - | TRBV15 | CATSRDRGAGLQPQHF | TGTGCCACCAGCAGAGATCGCGGGGCAGGGTTGCAGCCCCAGCATTTT
TRBJ2-6 | - | - | TRBV11-1 | CASSSTPSSGANVLTF | TGTGCCAGCAGTTCGACACCGAGCTCTGGGGCCAACGTCCTGACTTTC
TRBJ2-7 | - | - | TRBV29-1 | CSARTSSSYNEQYF | TGCAGCGCGAGGACGTCCTCCTCCTACAATGAGCAGTACTTC